Listed here is a single T cell receptor beta chain. No antigen is known for it. The same CDR3 also results from other DNA sequences found in this sample. The CDR3 contains 11 residues. Between the trimmed V and J ends, which lost 3 bases and 4 bases, there was a span of 4 bases. Germline-derived CDR1 and CDR2 are MNHEY and SMNVEV (reference sequence). These data belong to a study of shared clonotypes between healthy human individuals. Turning to the study itself: Every donor yielded three CD4 naive, three CD4 memory, two CD8 naive and one CD8 memory plate.

General study points: Expectations were that clonotype sharing among donors would be affected by sequencing depth. Naive subsets usually exceeded memory subsets in estimated richness.

The naive CD8 fraction comprised CD45RO-negative cells positively selected for CCR7 and excluded terminally differentiated effector memory CD45RA+ cells. Adult Caucasians living in Nashville, Tennessee made up all of the donors. Sequencing used immunoSEQ multiplex PCR; TCRdb keeps in-frame clones, though not all of them. The sample comprises millions of clones, approximately 94% of which are singletons, and 0.85% to 1.3% rests with the top ten. The receptor comes from a man aged 18-30 years in good health. The V call is TRBV27, the J call TRBJ2-7; D remains unclear. The specimen was naive CD8+ T cells sorted from blood. In DNA form, the CDR3 reads TGTGCCAGCAGTTTCGGATACGAGCAGTACTTC. It translates to CASSFGYEQYF.